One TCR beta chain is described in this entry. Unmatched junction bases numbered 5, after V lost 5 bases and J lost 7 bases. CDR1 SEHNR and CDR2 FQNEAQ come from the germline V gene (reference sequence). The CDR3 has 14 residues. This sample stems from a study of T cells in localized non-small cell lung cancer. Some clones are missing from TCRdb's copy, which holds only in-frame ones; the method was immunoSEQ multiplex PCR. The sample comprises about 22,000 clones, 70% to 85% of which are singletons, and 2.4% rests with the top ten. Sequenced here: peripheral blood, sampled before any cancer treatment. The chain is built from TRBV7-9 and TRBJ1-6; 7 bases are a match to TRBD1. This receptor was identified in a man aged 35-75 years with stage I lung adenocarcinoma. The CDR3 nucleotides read TGTGCCAGCAGCCCACAGGGGCCCAATTCACCCCTCCACTTT. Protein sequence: CASSPQGPNSPLHF.